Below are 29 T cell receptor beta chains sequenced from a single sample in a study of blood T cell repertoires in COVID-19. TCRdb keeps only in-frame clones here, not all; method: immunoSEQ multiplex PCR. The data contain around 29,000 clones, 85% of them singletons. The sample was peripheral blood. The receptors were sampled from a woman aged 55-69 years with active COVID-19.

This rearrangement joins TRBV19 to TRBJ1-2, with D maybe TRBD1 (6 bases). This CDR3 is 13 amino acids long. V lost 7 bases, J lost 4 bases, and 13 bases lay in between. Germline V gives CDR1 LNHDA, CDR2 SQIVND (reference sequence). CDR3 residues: CASKPLDSYGYTF. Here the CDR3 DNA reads TGTGCCAGTAAACCTTTGGACAGCTATGGCTACACCTTC.

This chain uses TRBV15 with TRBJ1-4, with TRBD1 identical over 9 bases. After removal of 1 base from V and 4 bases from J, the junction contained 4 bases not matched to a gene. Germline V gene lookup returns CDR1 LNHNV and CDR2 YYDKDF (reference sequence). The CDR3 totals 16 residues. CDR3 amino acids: CATSRGQGEVNEKLFF. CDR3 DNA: TGTGCCACCAGCAGAGGACAGGGGGAAGTTAATGAAAAACTGTTTTTT.

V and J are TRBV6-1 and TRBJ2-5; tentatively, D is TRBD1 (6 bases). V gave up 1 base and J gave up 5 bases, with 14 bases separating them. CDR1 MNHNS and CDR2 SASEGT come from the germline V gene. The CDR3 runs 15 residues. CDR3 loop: CASSEGGTPGETQYF. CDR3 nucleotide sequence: TGTGCCAGCAGTGAAGGAGGGACACCGGGGGAGACCCAGTACTTC.

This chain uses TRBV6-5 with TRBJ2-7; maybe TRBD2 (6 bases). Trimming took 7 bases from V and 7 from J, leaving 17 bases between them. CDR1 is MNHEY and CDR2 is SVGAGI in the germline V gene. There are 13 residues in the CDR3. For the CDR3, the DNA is TGTGCCAGCAAGCGAAGTAGTGCGGGAGAGCAGTACTTC. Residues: CASKRSSAGEQYF.

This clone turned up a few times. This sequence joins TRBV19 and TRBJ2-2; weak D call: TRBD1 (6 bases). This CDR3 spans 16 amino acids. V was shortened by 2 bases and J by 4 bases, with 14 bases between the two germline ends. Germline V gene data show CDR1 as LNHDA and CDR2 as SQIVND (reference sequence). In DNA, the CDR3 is TGTGCCAGTAGTATACCACAGGGTCCGGTCACCGGGGAGCTGTTTTTT. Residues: CASSIPQGPVTGELFF.

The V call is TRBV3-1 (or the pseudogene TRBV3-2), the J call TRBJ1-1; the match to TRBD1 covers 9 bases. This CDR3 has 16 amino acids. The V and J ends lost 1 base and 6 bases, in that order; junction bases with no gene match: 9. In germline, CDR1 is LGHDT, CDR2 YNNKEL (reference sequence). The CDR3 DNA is TGTGCCAGCAGCCAAGCCCTCACAGGGGGCGGCTCTGAAGCTTTCTTT. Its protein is CASSQALTGGGSEAFF.

The CDR3 region has the DNA TGCGCCAGCAGCTTAGTCCAGGGGGCTTTTGGCTACACCTTC. Translating gives CASSLVQGAFGYTF. The chain has TRBV5-1 and TRBJ1-2; 8 nucleotides align to TRBD1. Germline V CDR1 and CDR2: SGHRS, YFSETQ. The CDR3 contains 14 residues. After removal of 2 bases from V and 7 bases from J, the junction contained 7 bases not matched to a gene. Full variable domain (outside the CDR3, taken from reference TRBV5-1 and TRBJ1-2): KAGVTQTPRYLIKTRGQQVTLSCSPISGHRSVSWYQQTPGQGLQFLFEYFSETQRNKGNFPGRFSGRQFSNSRSEMNVSTLELGDSALYLCASSLVQGAFGYTFGSGTRLTVV.

The CDR3 sequence: CASSMVGTKTGELFF. The CDR3 bases are TGTGCCAGTAGTATGGTGGGGACAAAAACCGGGGAGCTGTTTTTT. The gene calls are TRBV19 and TRBJ2-2; D perhaps matches TRBD1 (6 bases). V lost 3 bases and J lost 5, with 13 bases in between. CDR1 is LNHDA, CDR2 SQIVND, per germline (reference sequence). CDR3 length: 15 residues.

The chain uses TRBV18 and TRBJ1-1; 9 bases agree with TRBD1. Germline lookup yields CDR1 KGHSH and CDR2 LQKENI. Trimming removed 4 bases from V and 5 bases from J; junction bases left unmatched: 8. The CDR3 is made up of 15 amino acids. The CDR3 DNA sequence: TGTGCCAGCTCACTCCGGACAGGGGAGGGGACTGAAGCTTTCTTT. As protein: CASSLRTGEGTEAFF.

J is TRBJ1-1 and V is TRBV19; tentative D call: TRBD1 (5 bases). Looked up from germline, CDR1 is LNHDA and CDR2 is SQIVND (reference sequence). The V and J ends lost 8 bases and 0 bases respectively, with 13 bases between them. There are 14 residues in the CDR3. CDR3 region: CASRREGMNTEAFF. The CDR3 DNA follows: TGTGCCAGTCGACGGGAGGGGATGAACACTGAAGCTTTCTTT.

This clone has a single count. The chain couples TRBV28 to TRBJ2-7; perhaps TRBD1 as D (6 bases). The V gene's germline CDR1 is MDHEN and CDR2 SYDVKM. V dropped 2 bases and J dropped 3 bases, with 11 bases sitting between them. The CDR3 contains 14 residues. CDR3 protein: CASSLQGSRYEQYF. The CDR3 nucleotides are TGTGCCAGCAGTTTACAGGGGTCGCGCTACGAGCAGTACTTC.

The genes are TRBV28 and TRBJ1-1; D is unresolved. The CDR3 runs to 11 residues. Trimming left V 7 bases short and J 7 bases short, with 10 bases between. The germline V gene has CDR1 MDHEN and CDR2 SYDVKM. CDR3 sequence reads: CASTMTGEAFF. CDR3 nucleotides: TGTGCCAGCACCATGACGGGTGAAGCTTTCTTT.

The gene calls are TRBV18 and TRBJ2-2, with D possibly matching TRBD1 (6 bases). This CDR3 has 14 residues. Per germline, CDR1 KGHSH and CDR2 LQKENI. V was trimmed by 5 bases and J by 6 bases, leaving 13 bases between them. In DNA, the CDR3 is TGTGCCAGCTCAGCCCTCAACAGGGCCGGGGAGCTGTTTTTT. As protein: CASSALNRAGELFF.

CDR3 DNA sequence: TGTGCCAGCAGCGTCGAGTCGGCGGGGGGTCAAGAGACCCAGTACTTC. It yields the protein CASSVESAGGQETQYF. The chain joins TRBV9 to TRBJ2-5; TRBD2 matches at 8 bases. V was pared by 2 bases and J by 2 bases, with 8 bases of the junction left unmatched. The V gene's germline CDR1 is SGDLS and CDR2 YYNGEE. The length of the CDR3 is 16 residues.

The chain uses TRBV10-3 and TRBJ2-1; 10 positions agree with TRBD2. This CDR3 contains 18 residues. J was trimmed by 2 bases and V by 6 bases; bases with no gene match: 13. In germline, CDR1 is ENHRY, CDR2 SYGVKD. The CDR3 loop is CAISGGISGRKTYNEQFF. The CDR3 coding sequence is TGTGCCATCAGCGGAGGGATTAGCGGGAGGAAAACCTACAATGAGCAGTTCTTC.

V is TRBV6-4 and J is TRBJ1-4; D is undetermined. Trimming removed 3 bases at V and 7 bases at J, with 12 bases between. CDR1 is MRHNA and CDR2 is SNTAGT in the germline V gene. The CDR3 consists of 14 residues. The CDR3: CASSEAGRIEKLFF. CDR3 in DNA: TGTGCCAGCAGTGAGGCAGGCCGAATTGAAAAACTGTTTTTT.

CDR3 in amino acids: CASSQGWDRNTDTQYF. The CDR3 DNA follows: TGTGCCAGCAGCCAAGGGTGGGACAGAAATACAGATACGCAGTATTTT. The chain links TRBV4-2 to TRBJ2-3; 7 bases fit TRBD1. CDR3 size: 16 residues. After removal of 1 base from V and 3 bases from J, the junction contained 7 bases not matched to a gene. Germline loops: CDR1 LGHNA, CDR2 YNFKEQ.

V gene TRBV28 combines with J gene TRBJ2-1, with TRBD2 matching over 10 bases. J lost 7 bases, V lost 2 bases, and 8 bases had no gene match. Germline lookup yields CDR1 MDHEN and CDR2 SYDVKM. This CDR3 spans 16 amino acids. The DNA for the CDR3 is TGTGCCAGCAGTTTAGGTCTAGCGGGAGTGGATAATGAGCAGTTCTTC. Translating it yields CASSLGLAGVDNEQFF.

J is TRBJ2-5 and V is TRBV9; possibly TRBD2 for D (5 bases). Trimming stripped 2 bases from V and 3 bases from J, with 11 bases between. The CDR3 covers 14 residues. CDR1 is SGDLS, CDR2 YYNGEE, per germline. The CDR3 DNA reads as TGTGCCAGCAGCGTTCGCGAGGGAGAAGAGACCCAGTACTTC. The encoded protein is CASSVREGEETQYF.

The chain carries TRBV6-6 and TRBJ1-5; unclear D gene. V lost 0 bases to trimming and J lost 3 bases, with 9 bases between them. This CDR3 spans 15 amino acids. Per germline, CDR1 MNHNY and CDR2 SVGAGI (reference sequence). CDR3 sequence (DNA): TGTGCCAGCAGTTACTCGGTTAGTACCAATCAGCCCCAGCATTTT. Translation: CASSYSVSTNQPQHF.

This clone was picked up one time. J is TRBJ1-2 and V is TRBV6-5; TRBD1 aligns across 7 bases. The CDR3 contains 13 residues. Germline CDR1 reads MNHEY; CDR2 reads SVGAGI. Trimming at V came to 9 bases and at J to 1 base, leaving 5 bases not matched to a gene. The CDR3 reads CASTRDSNYGYTF. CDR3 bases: TGTGCCAGTACGAGGGACAGTAACTATGGCTACACCTTC.

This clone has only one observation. This CDR3 reads CASSETGQGNQPQHF. The CDR3, as DNA: TGTGCCAGCAGTGAAACGGGACAGGGGAATCAGCCCCAGCATTTT. The rearrangement joins TRBV6-1 to TRBJ1-5; TRBD1 matches 10 bases. The V gene end was trimmed by 2 bases and the J gene end by 4 bases; junction bases not matched to a gene: 2. CDR3 length: 15 residues. Looked up from germline, CDR1 is MNHNS and CDR2 is SASEGT.

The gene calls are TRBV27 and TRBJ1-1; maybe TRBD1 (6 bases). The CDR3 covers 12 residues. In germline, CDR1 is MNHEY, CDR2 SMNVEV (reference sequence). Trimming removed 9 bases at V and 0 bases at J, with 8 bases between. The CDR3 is CARGGLNTEAFF. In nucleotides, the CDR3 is TGTGCCAGAGGGGGTCTGAACACTGAAGCTTTCTTT.

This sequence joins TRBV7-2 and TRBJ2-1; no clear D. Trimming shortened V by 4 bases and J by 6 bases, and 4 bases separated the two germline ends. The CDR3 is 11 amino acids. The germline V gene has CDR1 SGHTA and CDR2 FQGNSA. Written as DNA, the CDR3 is TGTGCCAGCAGCTCATTCAATGAGCAGTTCTTC. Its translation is CASSSFNEQFF. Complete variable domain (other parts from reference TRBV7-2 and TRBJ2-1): GAGVSQSPSNKVTEKGKDVELRCDPISGHTALYWYRQSLGQGLEFLIYFQGNSAPDKSGLPSDRFSAERTGGSVSTLTIQRTQQEDSAVYLCASSSFNEQFFGPGTRLTVL.

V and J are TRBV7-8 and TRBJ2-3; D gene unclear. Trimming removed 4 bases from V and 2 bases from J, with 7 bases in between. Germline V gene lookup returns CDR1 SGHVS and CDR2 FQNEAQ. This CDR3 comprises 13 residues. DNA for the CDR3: TGTGCCAGCAGCTCCTCGTTCACAGATACGCAGTATTTT. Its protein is CASSSSFTDTQYF.

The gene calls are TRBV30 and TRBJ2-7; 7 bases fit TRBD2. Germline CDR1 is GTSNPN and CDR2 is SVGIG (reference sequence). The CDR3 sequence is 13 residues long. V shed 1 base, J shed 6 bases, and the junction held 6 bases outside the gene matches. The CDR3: CAWSGKGLSEQYF. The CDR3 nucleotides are TGTGCCTGGAGTGGGAAGGGACTAAGCGAGCAGTACTTC.

The CDR3 protein is CASSTSDYRSTDTQYF. In DNA form, the CDR3 reads TGTGCCAGCAGTACCAGCGACTATCGGAGCACAGATACGCAGTATTTT. The chain joins TRBV28 to TRBJ2-3; weak D call: TRBD2 (5 bases). V shed 5 bases and J shed 0 bases, with 15 bases lying between them. Germline assignment: CDR1 MDHEN and CDR2 SYDVKM. This CDR3 is built from 16 residues.

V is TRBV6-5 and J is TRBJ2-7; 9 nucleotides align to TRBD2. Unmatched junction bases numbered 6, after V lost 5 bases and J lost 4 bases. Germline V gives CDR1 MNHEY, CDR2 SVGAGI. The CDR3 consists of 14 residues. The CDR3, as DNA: TGTGCCAGCAGTCGTAGACTAGCGGAATACGAGCAGTACTTC. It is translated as CASSRRLAEYEQYF.

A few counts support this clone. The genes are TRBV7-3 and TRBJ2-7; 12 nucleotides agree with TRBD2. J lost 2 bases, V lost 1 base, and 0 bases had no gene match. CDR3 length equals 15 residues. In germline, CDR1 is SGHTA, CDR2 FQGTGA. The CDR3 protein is CASSLRTSGAYEQYF. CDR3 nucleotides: TGTGCCAGCAGCTTAAGGACTAGCGGGGCCTACGAGCAGTACTTC.